This T cell receptor beta chain was captured by sequencing in a study of shared T cell receptors in the human thymus. The assay was immunoSEQ multiplex PCR, and TCRdb's table has in-frame clones only and misses some. The sample yields more than 300,000 clones, about 95% seen once. Looked up from germline, CDR1 is SGHVS and CDR2 is FNYEAQ. V lost 1 base to trimming and J lost 3 bases; unmatched junction nucleotides: 15. The CDR3 has 20 residues. Sequenced sample: thymocytes. The TCR comes from a human donor. The chain recombines TRBV7-6 with TRBJ2-4, with 10 bases lining up with TRBD2. For the CDR3, the DNA is TGTGCCAGCAGCTTAGAAGTCCCTAGCGGGAGAAGGCAGGACAAAAACATTCAGTACTTC. Its translation: CASSLEVPSGRRQDKNIQYF.